The 2 T cell receptor beta chains below were found in one sample sequenced in a study of blood T cell repertoires in COVID-19 (TCRdb year 2020). The library was generated by the immunoSEQ multiplex PCR assay. The clones in this table, taken by TCRdb from immuneACCESS, are in-frame only. Not every clone is retained; where verified, under half of the shortfall comes from an unresolved V gene, and the cause of the rest is unknown. The sample data list 70,000 to 90,000 clones, and roughly 90% of these were observed just once. Approximately 6.8% of the sample comes from the top ten. Sequencing input: peripheral blood. These receptors were collected from a man between 60 and 75 years old with acute or convalescent COVID-19.

The chain couples TRBV15 to TRBJ2-7; TRBD1 aligns across 8 bases. Unmatched junction bases numbered 12, after V lost 0 bases and J lost 2 bases. Per the germline V gene, CDR1 is LNHNV and CDR2 is YYDKDF (reference sequence). The CDR3 extends over 18 amino acids. CDR3 in DNA: TGTGCCACCAGCAGAGAACAATCACAGGGGGGACTCGCCTACGAGCAGTACTTC. This encodes CATSREQSQGGLAYEQYF.

This clone has just one count. The chain links TRBV15 to TRBJ1-1; D not resolved. Trimming pared 2 bases from V and 0 bases from J, leaving 16 bases between. This CDR3 contains 17 residues. Germline values: CDR1 LNHNV, CDR2 YYDKDF (reference sequence). CDR3 region: CATSRSTSGNMNTEAFF. CDR3 nucleotides: TGTGCCACCAGCAGATCTACCTCGGGGAACATGAACACTGAAGCTTTCTTT.